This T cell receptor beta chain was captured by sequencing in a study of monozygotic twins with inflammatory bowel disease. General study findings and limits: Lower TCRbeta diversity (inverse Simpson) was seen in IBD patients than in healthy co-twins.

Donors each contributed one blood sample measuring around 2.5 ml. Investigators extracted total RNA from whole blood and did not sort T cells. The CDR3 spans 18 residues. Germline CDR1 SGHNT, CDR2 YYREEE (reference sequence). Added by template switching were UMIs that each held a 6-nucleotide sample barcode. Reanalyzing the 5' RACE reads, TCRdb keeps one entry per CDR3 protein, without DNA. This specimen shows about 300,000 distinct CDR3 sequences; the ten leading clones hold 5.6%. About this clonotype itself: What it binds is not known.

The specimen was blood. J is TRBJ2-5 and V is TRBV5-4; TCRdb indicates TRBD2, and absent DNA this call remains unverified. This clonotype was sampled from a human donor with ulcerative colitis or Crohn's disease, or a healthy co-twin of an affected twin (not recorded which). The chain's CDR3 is CASSPGTSGGAKKETQYF.